A selection of T cell receptor beta chains follows, all from one sample in a study of OX40 agonist ivuxolimab in advanced cancers. Data came from immunoSEQ multiplex PCR; TCRdb stores just in-frame clones and leaves some out. The table lists 20,000 to 25,000 clones, 76% of them singletons. The sequencing used CD4+ or CD8+ T cells sorted from blood, collected in a trial of the OX40 agonist ivuxolimab. These TCRs come from an adult with an advanced solid tumor such as melanoma, head and neck, liver or kidney cancer. The CDR3 runs from the conserved cysteine through the conserved F or W. The order of the fields is CDR3 protein, CDR3 DNA, V gene, clone size, J gene, D gene. D genes are given only for firm matches. Expanded clones are given a class, and other clones once, few, many or no size at all.

cdr3_aa: CASSLGSGDRSPLHF; cdr3_nt: TGTGCCAGCAGCTTAGGATCGGGGGATCGGTCACCCCTCCACTTT; v_call: TRBV7-2; clone_size: NA; j_call: TRBJ1-6; d_call: NA
cdr3_aa: CRVLGNTEAFF; cdr3_nt: TGCAGGGTCTTGGGGAACACTGAAGCTTTCTTT; v_call: TRBV20-1; clone_size: NA; j_call: TRBJ1-1; d_call: NA
cdr3_aa: CASSYGPTQYF; cdr3_nt: TGTGCCAGCAGTTACGGTCCGACCCAGTACTTC; v_call: TRBV6-5; clone_size: NA; j_call: TRBJ2-5; d_call: NA
cdr3_aa: CASSRGEGSYGYTF; cdr3_nt: TGTGCCAGCAGCCGGGGGGAGGGGAGCTATGGCTACACCTTC; v_call: TRBV9; clone_size: NA; j_call: TRBJ1-2; d_call: NA
cdr3_aa: CASSADSGLNTEAFF; cdr3_nt: TGTGCCAGCAGCGCAGACTCTGGTCTGAACACTGAAGCTTTCTTT; v_call: TRBV7-2; clone_size: NA; j_call: TRBJ1-1; d_call: NA
cdr3_aa: CSAEGQTNTEAFF; cdr3_nt: TGCAGCGCCGAAGGACAGACGAACACTGAAGCTTTCTTT; v_call: TRBV29-1; clone_size: few; j_call: TRBJ1-1; d_call: NA
cdr3_aa: CASSAEGRGHQPQHF; cdr3_nt: TGTGCCAGCAGCGCGGAAGGCAGGGGGCATCAGCCCCAGCATTTT; v_call: TRBV9; clone_size: few; j_call: TRBJ1-5; d_call: TRBD1
cdr3_aa: CASSPLAQGSNEQYF; cdr3_nt: TGTGCCAGCAGCCCCCTCGCCCAGGGGTCGAACGAGCAGTACTTC; v_call: TRBV9; clone_size: NA; j_call: TRBJ2-7; d_call: NA
cdr3_aa: CASSSGTVLETQYF; cdr3_nt: TGTGCCAGCAGCTCCGGGACAGTTTTGGAGACCCAGTACTTC; v_call: TRBV11-2; clone_size: NA; j_call: TRBJ2-5; d_call: TRBD1
cdr3_aa: CASSFTARSAYNEQFF; cdr3_nt: TGCGCCAGCAGCTTCACCGCCAGGTCCGCCTACAATGAGCAGTTCTTC; v_call: TRBV5-1; clone_size: NA; j_call: TRBJ2-1; d_call: NA
cdr3_aa: CASSLLGGHNEQFF; cdr3_nt: TGTGCCAGCAGCCTACTGGGGGGGCACAATGAGCAGTTCTTC; v_call: TRBV14; clone_size: NA; j_call: TRBJ2-1; d_call: NA
cdr3_aa: CASGTGTSSYEQYF; cdr3_nt: TGTGCCAGCGGTACCGGGACCTCATCCTACGAGCAGTACTTC; v_call: TRBV6-1; clone_size: NA; j_call: TRBJ2-7; d_call: NA
cdr3_aa: CASNSAPSGPQHF; cdr3_nt: TGTGCCAGCAATTCAGCCCCGTCCGGGCCCCAGCATTTT; v_call: TRBV6-5; clone_size: NA; j_call: TRBJ1-5; d_call: NA
cdr3_aa: CASSAGNYGYTF; cdr3_nt: TGTGCCAGCAGCGCTGGTAACTATGGCTACACCTTC; v_call: TRBV27; clone_size: NA; j_call: TRBJ1-2; d_call: NA
cdr3_aa: CAISQSRDTSYEQYF; cdr3_nt: TGTGCCATCAGCCAGAGTCGGGACACCTCCTACGAGCAGTACTTC; v_call: TRBV10-3; clone_size: NA; j_call: TRBJ2-7; d_call: NA
cdr3_aa: CASSDGEAGANVLTF; cdr3_nt: TGTGCCAGTAGTGACGGTGAGGCCGGGGCCAACGTCCTGACTTTC; v_call: TRBV19; clone_size: NA; j_call: TRBJ2-6; d_call: NA
cdr3_aa: CASSEGTGIDTQYF; cdr3_nt: TGTGCCAGCAGTGAAGGGACAGGGATAGATACGCAGTATTTT; v_call: TRBV25-1; clone_size: NA; j_call: TRBJ2-3; d_call: TRBD1
cdr3_aa: CASSEQEGVSPLHF; cdr3_nt: TGTGCCAGCAGTGAACAGGAAGGAGTCTCACCCCTCCACTTT; v_call: TRBV25-1; clone_size: medium-sized; j_call: TRBJ1-6; d_call: NA
cdr3_aa: CASSPGQGHTDTQYF; cdr3_nt: TGTGCCAGCAGTCCCGGACAGGGCCACACAGATACGCAGTATTTT; v_call: TRBV7-9; clone_size: NA; j_call: TRBJ2-3; d_call: TRBD1
cdr3_aa: CASSSGSGGSGETQYF; cdr3_nt: TGTGCCAGCAGCTCGGGTAGCGGGGGTTCGGGGGAGACCCAGTACTTC; v_call: TRBV11-2; clone_size: NA; j_call: TRBJ2-5; d_call: TRBD2
cdr3_aa: CASSLLQVAGGPGELFF; cdr3_nt: TGTGCCAGCAGCCTCCTCCAAGTGGCGGGGGGGCCCGGGGAGCTGTTTTTT; v_call: TRBV9; clone_size: NA; j_call: TRBJ2-2; d_call: TRBD2
cdr3_aa: CSLFDGETQYF; cdr3_nt: TGCAGTTTGTTTGATGGAGAGACCCAGTACTTC; v_call: TRBV20-1; clone_size: NA; j_call: TRBJ2-5; d_call: NA
cdr3_aa: CASKRDTNTEAFF; cdr3_nt: TGCGCCAGCAAGCGGGACACCAACACTGAAGCTTTCTTT; v_call: TRBV5-1; clone_size: NA; j_call: TRBJ1-1; d_call: NA
cdr3_aa: CASRGQGSGYTF; cdr3_nt: TGTGCCAGCAGGGGACAGGGGTCTGGCTACACCTTC; v_call: TRBV9; clone_size: NA; j_call: TRBJ1-2; d_call: TRBD1
cdr3_aa: CASMRAYQETQYF; cdr3_nt: TGCGCCAGCATGAGGGCATATCAAGAGACCCAGTACTTC; v_call: TRBV5-1; clone_size: once; j_call: TRBJ2-5; d_call: NA
cdr3_aa: CASSPGQVTDTQYF; cdr3_nt: TGTGCCAGCAGCCCAGGACAAGTCACAGATACGCAGTATTTT; v_call: TRBV2; clone_size: NA; j_call: TRBJ2-3; d_call: NA
cdr3_aa: CASSSPRAGGADTQYF; cdr3_nt: TGTGCCAGCAGTTCCCCGAGAGCGGGGGGGGCAGATACGCAGTATTTT; v_call: TRBV6-5; clone_size: few; j_call: TRBJ2-3; d_call: TRBD2
cdr3_aa: CASSLYPGSGANVLTF; cdr3_nt: TGCGCCAGCAGCTTGTACCCCGGCTCTGGGGCCAACGTCCTGACTTTC; v_call: TRBV5-1; clone_size: NA; j_call: TRBJ2-6; d_call: NA
cdr3_aa: CASSHRLAGETQYF; cdr3_nt: TGTGCCAGCAGCCATCGACTAGCGGGGGAGACCCAGTACTTC; v_call: TRBV7-6; clone_size: few; j_call: TRBJ2-5; d_call: TRBD2
cdr3_aa: CASSDGQGFTEQYF; cdr3_nt: TGTGCCAGTAGTGACGGACAGGGGTTTACCGAGCAGTACTTC; v_call: TRBV19; clone_size: NA; j_call: TRBJ2-7; d_call: TRBD1
cdr3_aa: CASSLMGRGDEQFF; cdr3_nt: TGTGCCAGCAGCTTAATGGGCAGGGGTGATGAGCAGTTCTTC; v_call: TRBV7-3; clone_size: NA; j_call: TRBJ2-1; d_call: NA
cdr3_aa: CASSLMAETQYF; cdr3_nt: TGTGCCAGCAGCCTCATGGCAGAGACCCAGTACTTC; v_call: TRBV7-9; clone_size: NA; j_call: TRBJ2-5; d_call: NA
cdr3_aa: CASSLEVEKPKAFF; cdr3_nt: TGTGCCAGCAGCTTAGAAGTAGAGAAACCTAAAGCTTTCTTT; v_call: TRBV7-9; clone_size: NA; j_call: TRBJ1-1; d_call: NA
cdr3_aa: CASSLAGGLHTGELFF; cdr3_nt: TGTGCCAGCAGTCTAGCGGGGGGCCTCCACACCGGGGAGCTGTTTTTT; v_call: TRBV2; clone_size: NA; j_call: TRBJ2-2; d_call: TRBD2
cdr3_aa: CASSSRGGTSTDTQYF; cdr3_nt: TGTGCCAGCAGTTCGCGGGGGGGAACTAGCACAGATACGCAGTATTTT; v_call: TRBV6-5; clone_size: NA; j_call: TRBJ2-3; d_call: TRBD2
cdr3_aa: CASSQGSDTEAFF; cdr3_nt: TGTGCCAGCTCACAGGGAAGCGACACTGAAGCTTTCTTT; v_call: TRBV18; clone_size: NA; j_call: TRBJ1-1; d_call: NA
cdr3_aa: CASSSSTDTQYF; cdr3_nt: TGTGCCAGCAGCTCCTCCACAGATACGCAGTATTTT; v_call: TRBV7-9; clone_size: NA; j_call: TRBJ2-3; d_call: NA
cdr3_aa: CASSRAPGTKDEQFF; cdr3_nt: TGTGCCAGCAGCCGGGCCCCTGGGACTAAGGATGAGCAGTTCTTC; v_call: TRBV6-1; clone_size: NA; j_call: TRBJ2-1; d_call: TRBD2
cdr3_aa: CASSIGRPGLVSMETQYF; cdr3_nt: TGTGCCAGTAGTATAGGGCGGCCAGGGTTGGTCAGCATGGAGACCCAGTACTTC; v_call: TRBV19; clone_size: medium-sized; j_call: TRBJ2-5; d_call: NA
cdr3_aa: CASSPPGLAGGDTQYF; cdr3_nt: TGTGCCAGCTCACCGCCCGGACTAGCGGGTGGGGATACGCAGTATTTT; v_call: TRBV18; clone_size: once; j_call: TRBJ2-3; d_call: TRBD2
cdr3_aa: CASSFSGGQNQETQYF; cdr3_nt: TGCGCCAGCAGCTTTTCGGGGGGGCAGAATCAAGAGACCCAGTACTTC; v_call: TRBV5-1; clone_size: NA; j_call: TRBJ2-5; d_call: TRBD2
cdr3_aa: CASSRGGRQAVHTEAFF; cdr3_nt: TGTGCCAGCAGCCGCGGGGGTAGGCAGGCGGTACACACTGAAGCTTTCTTT; v_call: TRBV5-6; clone_size: few; j_call: TRBJ1-1; d_call: NA
cdr3_aa: CASSDSPGALLTTYEQYF; cdr3_nt: TGTGCCAGCAGTGACTCTCCGGGGGCCCTACTTACCACCTACGAGCAGTACTTC; v_call: TRBV2; clone_size: NA; j_call: TRBJ2-7; d_call: NA
cdr3_aa: CAWSVNGGVTEAFF; cdr3_nt: TGTGCCTGGAGTGTAAATGGGGGGGTTACTGAAGCTTTCTTT; v_call: TRBV30; clone_size: NA; j_call: TRBJ1-1; d_call: NA
cdr3_aa: CASSVDKGNQPQHF; cdr3_nt: TGTGCCAGCAGCGTAGATAAGGGCAATCAGCCCCAGCATTTT; v_call: TRBV9; clone_size: few; j_call: TRBJ1-5; d_call: NA
cdr3_aa: CASSWGQGDNEQFF; cdr3_nt: TGTGCCAGCAGCTGGGGACAGGGAGACAATGAGCAGTTCTTC; v_call: TRBV5-6; clone_size: NA; j_call: TRBJ2-1; d_call: TRBD1
cdr3_aa: CASSQRGSSGSVEQYF; cdr3_nt: TGCGCCAGCAGCCAAAGGGGATCCTCGGGGAGCGTCGAGCAGTACTTC; v_call: TRBV4-1; clone_size: NA; j_call: TRBJ2-7; d_call: NA
cdr3_aa: CASSQGQGYNEQFF; cdr3_nt: TGTGCCAGCAGCCAAGGACAGGGCTACAATGAGCAGTTCTTC; v_call: TRBV7-9; clone_size: NA; j_call: TRBJ2-1; d_call: TRBD1
cdr3_aa: CASSFGPTGSSYEQYF; cdr3_nt: TGTGCCAGCAGTTTTGGGCCTACCGGGAGCTCCTACGAGCAGTACTTC; v_call: TRBV27; clone_size: NA; j_call: TRBJ2-7; d_call: NA
cdr3_aa: CASTLSASGANVLTF; cdr3_nt: TGTGCCAGTACCCTGAGTGCTTCTGGGGCCAACGTCCTGACTTTC; v_call: TRBV19; clone_size: once; j_call: TRBJ2-6; d_call: NA
cdr3_aa: CASSLPGGNTQYF; cdr3_nt: TGTGCCAGCAGCTTGCCGGGCGGGAATACGCAGTATTTT; v_call: TRBV5-6; clone_size: NA; j_call: TRBJ2-3; d_call: NA
cdr3_aa: CASSIGGVFNNEQFF; cdr3_nt: TGTGCCAGTAGTATCGGGGGGGTTTTTAACAATGAGCAGTTCTTC; v_call: TRBV19; clone_size: NA; j_call: TRBJ2-1; d_call: TRBD2
cdr3_aa: CASIQGPGVWTDTQYF; cdr3_nt: TGTGCCAGCATACAGGGACCAGGGGTTTGGACAGATACGCAGTATTTT; v_call: TRBV7-2; clone_size: NA; j_call: TRBJ2-3; d_call: NA
cdr3_aa: CAWAGQVEAFF; cdr3_nt: TGTGCCTGGGCCGGGCAGGTTGAAGCTTTCTTT; v_call: TRBV30; clone_size: NA; j_call: TRBJ1-1; d_call: NA
cdr3_aa: CSVKAGVATEAFF; cdr3_nt: TGCAGCGTAAAAGCGGGGGTTGCCACTGAAGCTTTCTTT; v_call: TRBV29-1; clone_size: NA; j_call: TRBJ1-1; d_call: NA
cdr3_aa: CASSDRGRDVDTIYF; cdr3_nt: TGTGCCAGCAGTGACAGGGGACGGGATGTAGACACCATATATTTT; v_call: TRBV6-1; clone_size: NA; j_call: TRBJ1-3; d_call: NA
cdr3_aa: CASSLVVYEQYF; cdr3_nt: TGTGCCAGCAGCTTAGTTGTCTACGAGCAGTACTTC; v_call: TRBV7-2; clone_size: NA; j_call: TRBJ2-7; d_call: NA